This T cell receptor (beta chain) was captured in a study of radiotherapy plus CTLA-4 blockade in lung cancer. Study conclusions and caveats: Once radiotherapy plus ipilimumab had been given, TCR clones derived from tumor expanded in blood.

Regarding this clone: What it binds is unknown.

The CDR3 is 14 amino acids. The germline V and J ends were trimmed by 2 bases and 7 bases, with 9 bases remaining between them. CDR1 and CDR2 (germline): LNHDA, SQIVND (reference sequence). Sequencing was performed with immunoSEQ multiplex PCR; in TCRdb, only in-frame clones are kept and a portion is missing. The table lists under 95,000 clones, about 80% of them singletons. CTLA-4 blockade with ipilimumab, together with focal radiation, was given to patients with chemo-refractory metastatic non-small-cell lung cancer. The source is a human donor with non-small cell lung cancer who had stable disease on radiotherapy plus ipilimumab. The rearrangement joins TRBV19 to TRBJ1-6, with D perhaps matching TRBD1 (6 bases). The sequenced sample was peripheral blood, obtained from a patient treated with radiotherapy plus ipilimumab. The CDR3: CASSISRGNSPLHF. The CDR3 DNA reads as TGTGCCAGTAGTATATCCAGGGGCAATTCACCCCTCCACTTT.